The text below deals with one T cell receptor beta chain. No antigen is known for it. This entry comes from a study of regulatory T cells in long-lasting Graves disease. Study-wide findings and caveats: With persistent disease, TRBV28, TRBJ1-2 and TRBJ2-5 were the favored segments. Less diverse TCR repertoires were seen in persistent Graves' patients than in newly diagnosed ones.

Time point of the sample: persistent/refractory GD, antithyroid drugs over 5 years with positive TRAb. PBMCs were the source of the RNA used for TCR sequencing. American Thyroid Association guidelines defined how Graves' disease was diagnosed. It was an endocrinology department in Xi'an, China, that provided the patients. Libraries of TCR beta came from iRepertoire HTBI primers plus Arm-PCR of CDR3 regions. MiXCR, run by TCRdb on the multiplex PCR reads, gives a single entry per CDR3 protein. The sample has 700,000 or so distinct CDR3 sequences, about 30% seen once. The CDR3 extends over 13 amino acids. Trimming took 1 base from V and 4 from J, leaving 8 bases between them. The germline V gene has CDR1 GTSNPN and CDR2 SVGIG (reference sequence).

The source material was peripheral blood mononuclear cells (PBMCs), sampled when the disease was refractory, from a patient treated with antithyroid drugs. The chain combines TRBV30 with TRBJ1-5; D gene unclear. The sequence was collected from a female donor with Graves disease. The CDR3 DNA is TGTGCCTGGAGTGAGGGTTTAAATCAGCCCCAGCATTTT. Translating gives CAWSEGLNQPQHF. Using reference TRBV30 and TRBJ1-5 for the parts outside the CDR3, the full variable domain is SQTIHQWPATLVQPVGSPLSLECTVEGTSNPNLYWYRQAAGRGLQLLFYSVGIGQISSEVPQNLSASRPQDRQFILSSKKLLLSDSGFYLCAWSEGLNQPQHFGDGTRLSIL.